The rows below give T cell receptor beta chains drawn from one sample of a study of identical twins. TCRdb ran MiXCR on the 5' RACE reads and lists one entry per CDR3 protein. Of a few hundred thousand distinct CDR3 sequences listed, approximately 8.6% were seen once; the top ten hold 3%. These data also formed part of another study, on yellow fever vaccine responses in identical twins.

Sequenced sample: CD8+ T cells sorted from blood. The receptors come from a young woman in good health. CDR3s include the opening cysteine and the closing phenylalanine or tryptophan. D genes are given only for firm matches. Size values are once, few and many counts, or a class for expanded clones, and some rows have none.

>TRBV18|TRBJ2-7|NA|NA
TGTGCCAGCTCACCCGGGGAGGACTTCGTCTACGAGCAGTACTTC
CASSPGEDFVYEQYF
>TRBV27|TRBJ2-2|NA|NA
TGTGCCAGCAGTTTACTCAGCGGGTTGAACACCGGGGAGCTGTTTTTT
CASSLLSGLNTGELFF
>TRBV7-9|TRBJ1-6|NA|NA
TGTGCCAGCAGCTTAAGGCAGGGCGAAGGATCACCCCTCCACTTT
CASSLRQGEGSPLHF
>TRBV2|TRBJ2-7|NA|few
TGTGCCAGACCCGACAGGGGGTCGGCTAGCGGGAACAACGAGCAGTACTTC
CARPDRGSASGNNEQYF
>TRBV12-3/TRBV12-4|TRBJ2-1|NA|many
TGTGCCAGCAGCACCACTAGCCCCAATGAGCAGTTCTTC
CASSTTSPNEQFF
>TRBV3-1|TRBJ2-1|NA|many
TGTGCCAGCAGCCAAGACGCCACAACCATACCCGATGAGCAGTTCTTC
CASSQDATTIPDEQFF
>TRBV7-9|TRBJ2-2|TRBD1|NA
TGTGCCAGCAGCTACCGGGACAGGGGTTCCGGGGAGCTGTTTTTT
CASSYRDRGSGELFF
>TRBV28|TRBJ2-2|NA|once
TGTGCCAGCAGAATCACAGGGATAGTCACCGGGGAGCTGTTTTTT
CASRITGIVTGELFF
>TRBV7-2|TRBJ1-5|NA|many
TGTGCCAGCAGCCCGTGGCCCGGGAGCAATCAGCCCCAGCATTTT
CASSPWPGSNQPQHF
>TRBV7-9|TRBJ2-5|NA|NA
TGTGCCAGCAGCTTAGGATCGGCCGGGACCCAGTACTTC
CASSLGSAGTQYF
>TRBV20-1|TRBJ1-2|TRBD1|NA
TGCAGTGCTAGAGATTCGGAGACAGGGAGCAGTGACGGCTATGGCTACACCTTC
CSARDSETGSSDGYGYTF
>TRBV2|TRBJ1-5|TRBD1|few
TGTGCCAGCGGAGGGACAGGGGGTAGCAATCAGCCCCAGCATTTT
CASGGTGGSNQPQHF
>TRBV6-4|TRBJ2-2|NA|NA
TGTGCCAGCAGTCCCGCTGGCGGGACCGCTAACACCGGGGAGCTGTTTTTT
CASSPAGGTANTGELFF
>TRBV28|TRBJ2-1|NA|NA
TGTGCCATTCGAAGTGGACCCACAACCTTCTACAATGAGCAGTTCTTC
CAIRSGPTTFYNEQFF
>TRBV7-2|TRBJ2-2|NA|NA
TGTGCCAGCAGCTTAGTAGGGGCCCCCGGGGAGCTGTTTTTT
CASSLVGAPGELFF
>TRBV29-1|TRBJ2-1|NA|many
TGCAGCGTTGAAGATTACTCCTACAATGAGCAGTTCTTC
CSVEDYSYNEQFF
>TRBV7-2|TRBJ2-3|NA|many
TGTGCCAGCAGCTTACGCCCGGACACATCCACAGATACGCAGTATTTT
CASSLRPDTSTDTQYF
>TRBV6-6|TRBJ2-7|NA|NA
TGTGCCGCCAGTGCTGGCTACGAGCAGTACTTC
CAASAGYEQYF
>TRBV12-3/TRBV12-4|TRBJ1-4|NA|many
TGTGCCAGCACAGCGAGCCTAACTAATGAAAAACTGTTTTTT
CASTASLTNEKLFF
>TRBV12-3/TRBV12-4|TRBJ2-7|NA|few
TGTGCCAGCAGTTTTGCTAGGGACTACGAGCAGTACTTC
CASSFARDYEQYF
>TRBV2|TRBJ1-2|NA|NA
TGTGCCAGCAGGGGGGGGGACAAAGACTTC
CASRGGDKDF
>TRBV10-3|TRBJ2-7|TRBD1|NA
TGTGCCATCAGTGCCCCGGACAGGACCTACGAGCAGTACTTC
CAISAPDRTYEQYF
>TRBV6-2/TRBV6-3|TRBJ2-5|NA|many
TGTGCCAGCAATAGAGCGGAGGGTATGACCCAGTACTTC
CASNRAEGMTQYF
>TRBV2|TRBJ2-6|NA|few
TGTGCCAGCAGTGAATCGAGCCCCATATTTAAGTCTGGGGCCAACGTCCTGACTTTC
CASSESSPIFKSGANVLTF
>TRBV11-2|TRBJ2-7|NA|many
TGTGCCAGCACTCGGACAAATACCTACGAGCAGTACTTC
CASTRTNTYEQYF
>TRBV9|TRBJ2-7|TRBD1|few
TGTGCCAGCAGCGGCCACCCGGGACAGACCTACGAGCAGTACTTC
CASSGHPGQTYEQYF
>TRBV20-1|TRBJ2-1|NA|many
TGCAGTGCTAGAAGGTGGGCCCCGGAGCCCTCGGATGAGCAGTTCTTC
CSARRWAPEPSDEQFF
>TRBV27|TRBJ2-1|NA|NA
TGTGCCAGCAGTTTATCAGCCTCAGACAGTTACAATGAGCAGTTCTTC
CASSLSASDSYNEQFF
>TRBV9|TRBJ2-7|NA|many
TGTGCCAGCAGCGTAAATTGGGCAGGTCCCACCTACGAGCAGTACTTC
CASSVNWAGPTYEQYF
>TRBV27|TRBJ1-5|TRBD1|many
TGTGCCAGCAGTTCGATAGGGACAGGGGGCGACAATCAGCCCCAGCATTTT
CASSSIGTGGDNQPQHF
>TRBV2|TRBJ1-6|NA|few
TGTGCCAGCAGTGATGGGAAGGGGATGGAGGATTCACCCCTCCACTTT
CASSDGKGMEDSPLHF
>TRBV7-9|TRBJ2-7|TRBD1|many
TGTGCCAGCAGCTCCAGACAGGGGATTATTTACGAGCAGTACTTC
CASSSRQGIIYEQYF
>TRBV27|TRBJ2-7|TRBD1|many
TGTGCCAGCAGACCGACAGGGACCTACGAGCAGTACTTC
CASRPTGTYEQYF
>TRBV7-9|TRBJ2-1|TRBD2|NA
TGTGCCAGCAGCTTCCATTCGATAGCGGGGGACAATGAGCAGTTCTTC
CASSFHSIAGDNEQFF
>TRBV10-3|TRBJ2-3|NA|NA
TGTGCCATCAGTGAGTCGACGGCTAGCGTGGGTACAGATACGCAGTATTTT
CAISESTASVGTDTQYF
>TRBV20-1|TRBJ2-7|NA|few
TGCAGTGCTAGGTTCCAAACAACCTCCTACGAGCAGTACTTC
CSARFQTTSYEQYF
>TRBV29-1|TRBJ1-1|TRBD1|NA
TGCAGCGTTGAAGGGACAGGGAAGCTTGGAGCTTTCTTT
CSVEGTGKLGAFF
>TRBV5-1|TRBJ2-7|NA|many
TGCGCCAGCAGCGGCCCCGGGACTCCCGACGAGCAGTACTTC
CASSGPGTPDEQYF
>TRBV7-8|TRBJ2-5|NA|few
TGTGCCAGCAGCTTAGACGGTGGACCCCCGGAGACCCAGTACTTC
CASSLDGGPPETQYF
>TRBV29-1|TRBJ2-7|NA|NA
TGCAGCGTGTTACAGGGTAACGAGCAGTACTTC
CSVLQGNEQYF
>TRBV7-2|TRBJ2-7|NA|few
TGTGCCAGCAGCTTAGGCTTCGACTTTGCCGAGCAGTACTTC
CASSLGFDFAEQYF
>TRBV19|TRBJ2-1|TRBD1|NA
TGTGCCAGTAGTTTACAGGGGGGCTACAATGAGCAGTTCTTC
CASSLQGGYNEQFF